The rows below give T cell receptor beta chains drawn from one sample of a study of shared T cell receptors in the human thymus. The assay was immunoSEQ multiplex PCR, and TCRdb's table has in-frame clones only and misses some. The sample records 600,000 or so clones, approximately 87% being singletons. This sample also belongs to another study, concerning human thymus T cells.

Material: thymocytes. All receptors derive from a boy under two years old with a congenital heart defect. Each CDR3 is given with its conserved first and last residue. D genes are given only for firm matches. The size entry is marked missing in some rows and otherwise reads once, few, many or a size class.

clone size: .
J gene: TRBJ1-3
D gene: .
V gene: TRBV5-1
CDR3 DNA: TGCGCCAGCAGCAATGACCGGGACTCTGGAAACACCATATATTTT
CDR3 protein: CASSNDRDSGNTIYF

clone size: .
J gene: TRBJ2-3
D gene: .
V gene: TRBV4-1
CDR3 DNA: TGCGCCAGCAGCCCAGCCAAACCCCCAAGGTTAGTAGGAGACACAGATACGCAGTATTTT
CDR3 protein: CASSPAKPPRLVGDTDTQYF

clone size: .
J gene: TRBJ2-1
D gene: .
V gene: TRBV5-1
CDR3 DNA: TGCGCCAGCAGCTTAGTGAGCTCCTACAATGAGCAGTTCTTC
CDR3 protein: CASSLVSSYNEQFF

clone size: once
J gene: TRBJ1-6
D gene: TRBD1
V gene: TRBV4-1
CDR3 DNA: TGCGCCAGCAGTCGGACAGGGCCTGATAATTCCCCCCTCCACTTT
CDR3 protein: CASSRTGPDNSPLHF

clone size: .
J gene: TRBJ1-5
D gene: .
V gene: TRBV10-2
CDR3 DNA: TGCGCCAGCAGTGACAGGTTGGGCAATCAGCCCCAGCATTTT
CDR3 protein: CASSDRLGNQPQHF

clone size: .
J gene: TRBJ2-5
D gene: TRBD2
V gene: TRBV19
CDR3 DNA: TGTGCCAGTAGTATAGTGAGCGGGGAAGAGACCCAGTACTTC
CDR3 protein: CASSIVSGEETQYF

clone size: .
J gene: TRBJ2-7
D gene: TRBD1
V gene: TRBV5-4
CDR3 DNA: TGTGCCAGCAGCCCCGGGACAGGGGCCTACGAGCAGTACTTC
CDR3 protein: CASSPGTGAYEQYF

clone size: .
J gene: TRBJ1-5
D gene: TRBD1
V gene: TRBV7-9
CDR3 DNA: TGTGCCAGCAGCACTGACAGGGTTCCCTTTCCCCAGCATTTT
CDR3 protein: CASSTDRVPFPQHF

clone size: .
J gene: TRBJ2-2
D gene: .
V gene: TRBV28
CDR3 DNA: TGTGCCAGCAAGACAGCGAACACCGGGGAGCTGTTTTTT
CDR3 protein: CASKTANTGELFF

clone size: .
J gene: TRBJ2-1
D gene: TRBD1
V gene: TRBV7-9
CDR3 DNA: TGTGCCAGCAGCTTAGCGTACAGGGGGCGTAACGATGAGCAGTTCTTC
CDR3 protein: CASSLAYRGRNDEQFF

clone size: .
J gene: TRBJ1-1
D gene: TRBD1
V gene: TRBV23-1
CDR3 DNA: TGCGCCAGCAGTCTGGGTATTTTGGCAGGGGGAGTTCGCACTGAAGCTTTCTTT
CDR3 protein: CASSLGILAGGVRTEAFF

clone size: .
J gene: TRBJ2-3
D gene: TRBD2
V gene: TRBV5-1
CDR3 DNA: TGCGCCAGCAGCTTGATTGACTTGCGGGGGGTGGGCACAGATACGCAGTATTTT
CDR3 protein: CASSLIDLRGVGTDTQYF

clone size: .
J gene: TRBJ2-7
D gene: .
V gene: TRBV11-2
CDR3 DNA: TGTGCCAGCAGCTTAGCCTGGGCGCTCTCCTACGAGCAGTACTTC
CDR3 protein: CASSLAWALSYEQYF

clone size: once
J gene: TRBJ2-3
D gene: TRBD2
V gene: TRBV15
CDR3 DNA: TGTGCCACCAGCACTAGACTAGCGGGAGGGACCGATACGCAGTATTTT
CDR3 protein: CATSTRLAGGTDTQYF

clone size: .
J gene: TRBJ1-1
D gene: .
V gene: TRBV7-6
CDR3 DNA: TGTGCCAGCAGCTTAGCCCTCAAGGAGGGCACTGAAGCTTTCTTT
CDR3 protein: CASSLALKEGTEAFF

clone size: .
J gene: TRBJ2-2
D gene: TRBD2
V gene: TRBV7-2
CDR3 DNA: TGTGCCAGCAGCCCCCAAAGTAGCGGGACCGGGGAGCTGTTTTTT
CDR3 protein: CASSPQSSGTGELFF

clone size: .
J gene: TRBJ2-7
D gene: TRBD1
V gene: TRBV28
CDR3 DNA: TGTGCCAGCAGTACGGGACAGGGGATCCCCTACGAGCAGTACTTC
CDR3 protein: CASSTGQGIPYEQYF

clone size: .
J gene: TRBJ2-7
D gene: .
V gene: TRBV14
CDR3 DNA: TGTGCCAGCAGCCAGGGGGCAGGGGATACCTACGAGCAGTACTTC
CDR3 protein: CASSQGAGDTYEQYF

clone size: .
J gene: TRBJ2-1
D gene: TRBD1
V gene: TRBV7-2
CDR3 DNA: TGTGCCAGCAGCTGTACCACACAGGGGGGATCCTACAATGAGCAGTTCTTC
CDR3 protein: CASSCTTQGGSYNEQFF

clone size: .
J gene: TRBJ1-3
D gene: TRBD1
V gene: TRBV5-8
CDR3 DNA: TGTGCCAGCGGCCTCTTTTGGGACAGTCCCTTAAGAGGGTCTGGAAACACCATATATTTT
CDR3 protein: CASGLFWDSPLRGSGNTIYF

clone size: .
J gene: TRBJ2-2
D gene: .
V gene: TRBV5-1
CDR3 DNA: TGCGCCAGCAGTTTTCCCCAGGGCAGGTCTAACACCGGGGAGCTGTTTTTT
CDR3 protein: CASSFPQGRSNTGELFF

clone size: .
J gene: TRBJ2-3
D gene: .
V gene: TRBV5-6
CDR3 DNA: TGTGCCAGCAGCTTGGTCGTCAGATTCATGACAGATACGCAGTATTTT
CDR3 protein: CASSLVVRFMTDTQYF

clone size: .
J gene: TRBJ1-5
D gene: TRBD1
V gene: TRBV15
CDR3 DNA: TGTGCCACCAGCAGAGATTACAGGGGAAGCCAGCCCCAGCATTTT
CDR3 protein: CATSRDYRGSQPQHF

clone size: .
J gene: TRBJ2-7
D gene: .
V gene: TRBV30
CDR3 DNA: TGTGCCTGGAGTGTAGGCAGGGACGAGCAGTACTTC
CDR3 protein: CAWSVGRDEQYF

clone size: .
J gene: TRBJ2-3
D gene: .
V gene: TRBV30
CDR3 DNA: TGTGCCGGGGACACGGGCACAGATACGCAGTATTTT
CDR3 protein: CAGDTGTDTQYF

clone size: .
J gene: TRBJ2-1
D gene: TRBD2
V gene: TRBV7-9
CDR3 DNA: TGTGCCAGCAGCTTAGCGTTCCCGTGGCGGGGGAGAATCAATGAGCAGTTCTTC
CDR3 protein: CASSLAFPWRGRINEQFF

clone size: once
J gene: TRBJ1-4
D gene: TRBD1
V gene: TRBV2
CDR3 DNA: TGTGCCAGCTGGGGACAGGGGAAACTTGCAACTAATGAAAAACTGTTTTTT
CDR3 protein: CASWGQGKLATNEKLFF

clone size: .
J gene: TRBJ1-1
D gene: .
V gene: TRBV6-1
CDR3 DNA: TGTGCAGTACCTCTGGGGCGGACTGAAGCTTTCTTT
CDR3 protein: CAVPLGRTEAFF

clone size: once
J gene: TRBJ2-5
D gene: TRBD1
V gene: TRBV7-9
CDR3 DNA: TGTGCCAGCAGCTTAACTCAGACAGGGGACGGGATCGAGACCCAGTACTTC
CDR3 protein: CASSLTQTGDGIETQYF

clone size: .
J gene: TRBJ2-1
D gene: TRBD1
V gene: TRBV28
CDR3 DNA: TGTGCCAGCAAGCGTACAGGGGGCTCCTACAATGAGCAGTTCTTC
CDR3 protein: CASKRTGGSYNEQFF

clone size: .
J gene: TRBJ1-1
D gene: .
V gene: TRBV14
CDR3 DNA: TGTGCCAGCAGCCAAGATGGGGGGGTCTGGTACACTGAAGCTTTCTTT
CDR3 protein: CASSQDGGVWYTEAFF

clone size: .
J gene: TRBJ2-3
D gene: .
V gene: TRBV19
CDR3 DNA: TGTGCCAGTAGCGCCCGGGACTCCGGGGTGGATACGCAGTATTTT
CDR3 protein: CASSARDSGVDTQYF

clone size: few
J gene: TRBJ1-1
D gene: .
V gene: TRBV28
CDR3 DNA: TGTGCCAGCAGCCCCGGTGGAGTTGAAGCTTTCTTT
CDR3 protein: CASSPGGVEAFF

clone size: .
J gene: TRBJ2-7
D gene: .
V gene: TRBV7-2
CDR3 DNA: TGTGCCAGCAGCTTACCCCATCGGTACGAGCAGTACTTC
CDR3 protein: CASSLPHRYEQYF

clone size: .
J gene: TRBJ2-1
D gene: TRBD1
V gene: TRBV14
CDR3 DNA: TGTGCCAGCAGCCAAGAACACCGGGACAGGGATGGCAATGAGCAGTTCTTC
CDR3 protein: CASSQEHRDRDGNEQFF

clone size: .
J gene: TRBJ2-7
D gene: .
V gene: TRBV7-2
CDR3 DNA: TGTGCCAGCAGCGCAAATGCAGGGAACTACGAGCAGTACTTC
CDR3 protein: CASSANAGNYEQYF

clone size: .
J gene: TRBJ1-5
D gene: TRBD1
V gene: TRBV2
CDR3 DNA: TGTGCCAGCAGTGAAGCGCTTCGAGGGGGCCCACCTGATCAGCCCCAGCATTTT
CDR3 protein: CASSEALRGGPPDQPQHF

clone size: .
J gene: TRBJ2-7
D gene: TRBD2
V gene: TRBV29-1
CDR3 DNA: TGCAGCGTAAGACTAGCGGGAGAACCCTACGAGCAGTACTTC
CDR3 protein: CSVRLAGEPYEQYF

clone size: .
J gene: TRBJ2-1
D gene: TRBD2
V gene: TRBV19
CDR3 DNA: TGTGCCAGTAGTATGAATCCCGGGGGGGCCTACAATGAGCAGTTCTTC
CDR3 protein: CASSMNPGGAYNEQFF

clone size: .
J gene: TRBJ2-1
D gene: .
V gene: TRBV11-2
CDR3 DNA: TGTGCCAGCAGCTTAGAGCCGGACAGGGAGGGTAAGAGCTCCTACAATGAGCAGTTCTTC
CDR3 protein: CASSLEPDREGKSSYNEQFF